This T cell receptor beta chain was sequenced during a study of T cells after yellow fever vaccination. General study findings and limits: Among all clonotypes, a small share was observed in both CD4 and CD8 compartments. Among primary-vaccination clones, most reappeared after the booster, at 95% to 96% for CD4 and more than 75% for CD8.

TCRdb reprocessed the 5' RACE reads with MiXCR, giving one entry per CDR3 protein. The sample carries about 310,000 distinct CDR3 sequences, less than 4.5% recorded once. This clonotype came up many times. As yet, its antigen is unknown. CDR3 size: 14 residues. Looked up from germline, CDR1 is MNHNY and CDR2 is SVGAGI (reference sequence). V dropped 3 bases and J dropped 4; count of bases not matched to a gene: 2. This rearrangement joins TRBV6-6 to TRBJ2-5, with TRBD2 matching 10 bases. This receptor was taken from a man aged 18 to 29 who received the YFV17D yellow fever vaccine. Sample: PBMCs, taken on the day of the yellow fever booster vaccination. The CDR3 nucleotides are TGTGCCAGCAGTTATAGCGGGGGGTCAGAGACCCAGTACTTC. Translating gives CASSYSGGSETQYF.